The 8 T cell receptor beta chains below were found in one sample sequenced in a study of Graves' ophthalmopathy and Graves' hyperthyroidism. RNA transcripts were the source from which TCR beta CDR3 regions were amplified. HTBI primers were employed in first-round RT-PCR, then a second-round multiplex PCR followed. TCRdb used MiXCR to reprocess the multiplex PCR reads, holding one entry per CDR3 protein. The table includes a few hundred thousand distinct CDR3 sequences, roughly 21% detected once. The sequencing sample was made of peripheral blood. These receptors were obtained from a woman in her fifties or sixties with Graves' ophthalmopathy.

This clonotype was detected many times. This chain links TRBV19 with TRBJ2-7; D gene unclear. CDR1 is LNHDA and CDR2 is SQIVND in the germline V gene (reference sequence). Trimming cost V 4 bases and J 4 bases, with 14 bases left between them. This CDR3 comprises 14 residues. The CDR3 is CASSTRTAFYEQYF. The CDR3 DNA follows: TGTGCCAGTAGTACCAGGACGGCCTTTTACGAGCAGTACTTC.

Many counts were recorded for this clonotype. The chain links TRBV2 to TRBJ1-5; D is undetermined. The CDR3 length is 13 residues. With 7 bases removed from V and 3 bases from J, the gap between germline ends came to 10 bases. Germline assignment: CDR1 SNHLY and CDR2 FYNNEI. The CDR3 DNA is TGTGCCAGCATGTGGCAGCTCAATCAGCCCCAGCATTTT. Translated, it gives CASMWQLNQPQHF.

This clonotype was detected only once. The CDR3 bases are TGTGCCAGCAGCGTGGGTAGTGAAGAGACCCAGTACTTC. It yields the protein CASSVGSEETQYF. The rearrangement links TRBV9 to TRBJ2-5, with D unclear. Trimming stripped 2 bases from V and 3 bases from J, with 8 bases between. CDR1 is SGDLS and CDR2 is YYNGEE in the germline V gene. This CDR3 has 13 amino acids.

Many counts were recorded for this clonotype. The rearrangement joins TRBV11-2 to TRBJ1-1; D is undetermined. V shed 0 bases and J shed 5 bases, with 10 bases lying between them. Per the germline V gene, CDR1 is SGHAT and CDR2 is FQNNGV. There are 14 residues in the CDR3. The chain's CDR3 is CASSLDRRVTEAFF. CDR3 DNA: TGTGCCAGCAGCTTAGATAGGCGGGTTACTGAAGCTTTCTTT.

The sample holds many counts of this clonotype. CDR3 sequence (DNA): TGTGCCAGTCTAGGGCCCGTAGCGGGAATGCTAGAGACCCAGTACTTC. Translating it yields CASLGPVAGMLETQYF. The chain is built from TRBV2 and TRBJ2-5; TRBD2 aligns across 8 bases. The CDR3 is 16 residues long. Germline lookup yields CDR1 SNHLY and CDR2 FYNNEI. J gave up 4 bases and V 9 bases, and 16 bases lay outside the gene matches.

This clonotype was recorded many times. The chain links TRBV6-1 to TRBJ1-1; tentative D call: TRBD1 (5 bases). The germline V gene has CDR1 MNHNS and CDR2 SASEGT. CDR3 length: 13 residues. The germline V and J ends were trimmed by 7 bases and 2 bases, with 11 bases remaining between them. DNA for the CDR3: TGTGCCAGCAACCGACAGCAAAACACTGAAGCTTTCTTT. As protein: CASNRQQNTEAFF.

The J gene is TRBJ1-2, the V gene TRBV2, with D unclear. Germline assignment: CDR1 SNHLY and CDR2 FYNNEI. CDR3 length: 14 residues. V gave up 9 bases and J gave up 4 bases, with 18 bases separating them. CDR3 nucleotide sequence: TGTGCCAGTAAGGCCCCACAGCTCACCTATGGCTACACCTTC. It specifies CASKAPQLTYGYTF.

In this sample, this clonotype turned up a few times. The chain links TRBV19 to TRBJ2-7, with D perhaps given as TRBD1 or TRBD2 (6 bases each). Germline assignment: CDR1 LNHDA and CDR2 SQIVND (reference sequence). The CDR3 extends over 13 amino acids. Trimming cost V 6 bases and J 3 bases, with 12 bases left between them. The chain's CDR3 is CASSIQGGYEQYF. The CDR3 region has the DNA TGTGCCAGTAGCATACAGGGAGGCTACGAGCAGTACTTC.